Each of the 2 T cell receptor beta chains below was sequenced from the same sample in a study of blood T cell repertoires in COVID-19. Here immunoSEQ multiplex PCR was the method, and the copy in TCRdb shows in-frame clones only, minus some. The data show 75,000 to 100,000 clones, with about 89% seen just once and 15% to 20% held by the top ten. The source material was peripheral blood. These receptors originate from a human donor in a cohort sampled during active COVID-19.

The chain combines TRBV27 with TRBJ1-1, with a weak D call TRBD1 (5 bases). V was cut by 6 bases and J by 5 bases, with 13 bases left in between. Germline CDR1 reads MNHEY; CDR2 reads SMNVEV (reference sequence). The CDR3 covers 13 residues. CDR3 nucleotides: TGTGCCAGCAGCCTTACGGAGGGGACTGAAGCTTTCTTT. Translated, it gives CASSLTEGTEAFF.

J is TRBJ2-1 and V is TRBV28; 9 nucleotides line up with TRBD2. Germline values: CDR1 MDHEN, CDR2 SYDVKM. The CDR3 is made up of 17 amino acids. Germline trimming cut 5 bases from V and 2 bases from J; bases unmatched to any gene: 10. CDR3 DNA: TGTGCCAGCAGTACAGGGCGGCTAGCGGGAACCTACAATGAGCAGTTCTTC. It yields the protein CASSTGRLAGTYNEQFF.